Each of the 2 T cell receptor beta chains below was sequenced from the same sample in a study of naive and memory T cell subsets. An equimolar mix of two oligonucleotides served as the beta constant-region primer for TRBC1 and TRBC2. TCRdb independently ran MiXCR on the UMI-ligation and nested PCR reads; one entry per CDR3 protein. In the table there are 89,000 or so distinct CDR3 sequences, approximately 14% of which are singletons. Specimen: central memory CD4+ T cells from blood. Receptor source: a human donor in good health.

This clonotype was counted a few times. The chain recombines TRBV10-3 with TRBJ2-7; D possibly corresponds to TRBD2 (6 bases). CDR1 is ENHRY, CDR2 SYGVKD, per germline. The V gene lost 4 bases and the J gene lost 2 bases, with 12 bases spanning the gap. This CDR3 comprises 14 residues. This chain's CDR3 is CAISGDSVTYEQYF. The DNA of the CDR3 is TGTGCCATCAGTGGGGACTCCGTTACCTACGAGCAGTACTTC.

Details on this clonotype: Since a much larger clone is just one base distant, this may be a read error. The chain joins TRBV2 to TRBJ2-2; D is uncertain. CDR3 length equals 15 residues. Germline values: CDR1 SNHLY, CDR2 FYNNEI. The CDR3 sequence is CTSNPRGMATGELFF. For the CDR3, the DNA is TGTACCAGCAATCCCCGAGGAATGGCTACCGGGGAGCTGTTTTTT.